A single sample gave rise to the 5 T cell receptor beta chains below, sequenced in a study of blood T cell repertoires in COVID-19. The table came from immunoSEQ multiplex PCR; TCRdb's copy has only in-frame clones and leaves some out. The sample contains about 72,000 clones, about 85% of which appear only once. Material for sequencing was peripheral blood. The receptors stem from a woman over 75 with active or convalescent COVID-19.

The chain uses TRBV12-3 or TRBV12-4 and TRBJ1-1; D remains ambiguous. There are 13 residues in the CDR3. Trimming removed 6 bases at V and 7 bases at J, with 15 bases between. The DNA for the CDR3 is TGTGCCAGCAGATCCCCGCTCCCAGATGAAGCTTTCTTT. This translates into CASRSPLPDEAFF.

The chain carries TRBV5-1 and TRBJ2-3; possibly TRBD1 for D (6 bases). The V and J ends lost 5 bases and 4 bases respectively, with 11 bases between them. Germline V gives CDR1 SGHRS, CDR2 YFSETQ. The CDR3 length is 13 residues. The CDR3 sequence is CASSNGGADTQYF. The CDR3 DNA is TGCGCCAGCAGTAATGGGGGCGCAGATACGCAGTATTTT.

The chain couples TRBV4-1 to TRBJ2-3; 9 positions agree with TRBD2. This CDR3 has 17 amino acids. Per the germline V gene, CDR1 is MGHRA and CDR2 is YSYEKL. Trimming cost V 2 bases and J 0 bases; bases outside gene matches: 6. CDR3 nucleotides: TGCGCCAGCAGCCAAACCCCCCTAGCGGGGAGCACAGATACGCAGTATTTT. Its protein product is CASSQTPLAGSTDTQYF.

In regard to this clone: The sample carries other DNA sequences with the same CDR3. The genes are TRBV20-1 and TRBJ2-7; D is unclear. The CDR3 extends over 11 amino acids. Germline V gene lookup returns CDR1 DFQATT and CDR2 SNEGSKA (reference sequence). Trimming cost V 2 bases and J 3 bases, with 5 bases left between them. The CDR3 DNA sequence: TGCAGTGCTAGATCGGGCTACGAGCAGTACTTC. This codes for CSARSGYEQYF.

The rearrangement joins TRBV5-1 to TRBJ2-3; 7 positions match TRBD2. Trimming took 3 bases from V and 3 from J; bases not matched to a gene: 10. Germline V gene data show CDR1 as SGHRS and CDR2 as YFSETQ. The length of the CDR3 is 16 residues. This CDR3 reads CASSWGRREGTDTQYF. The CDR3 DNA is TGCGCCAGCAGCTGGGGGAGGAGGGAGGGGACAGATACGCAGTATTTT.